The T cell receptor (beta chain) under discussion was sequenced for a study of memory CD4+ T cells and cytomegalovirus serostatus. Broader study findings: Of approximately 150 reported CMV TCRbeta sequences, just over 65 were found in memory CD4+ repertoires.

Single viable CD3+CD4+CD8-CD45RO+ cells were sorted as the memory CD4+ T cells. Methods used by the authors: After removing out-of-frame reads, 2,204,828 distinct TCRbeta sequences remained. Data came from immunoSEQ multiplex PCR; TCRdb stores just in-frame clones and leaves some out. The DNA gave D and trimming, while V, J and clone size come from that table. Among about 75,000 clones listed, around 80% were seen once. This CDR3 is built from 13 residues. Germline CDR1 and CDR2: SNHLY and FYNNEI. V was shortened by 2 bases and J by 7 bases, with 11 bases between the two germline ends. Concerning this clone: Its antigen is currently unknown.

The TCR sequence derives from an adult in good health and CMV-seropositive. The rearrangement uses TRBV2 and TRBJ1-2; D is ambiguous. Source material: memory CD4+ T cells from blood. The CDR3 region is CASSELQALGYTF. CDR3 DNA: TGTGCCAGCAGTGAACTCCAGGCTCTTGGCTACACCTTC.